Sequencing of this TCR beta chain was carried out in a study of human T cells and chemical hapten exposure. V lost 4 bases, J lost 3 bases, and 5 bases stayed unmatched. The CDR3 totals 15 residues. CDR1 and CDR2 (germline): MDHEN, SYDVKM. Per the original data handling: A per-sample median of about 100,000 TCRs was observed, with counts ranging from about 23,224 to 700,000. TCRdb re-analysed the RACE reads in MiXCR, keeping a single row per CDR3 protein. None of the V and J calls come from the authors' own analysis; TCRdb made them. Among 35,000 to 50,000 distinct CDR3 sequences, 3.5% to 4.5% were seen once, and the ten largest hold roughly 1.7%. Documented time point: healthy volunteer bleed at 2 weeks. Total RNA came from unfractionated whole blood. This clonotype has ten or more counts.

The V and J genes are TRBV28 and TRBJ1-5; 8 bases are shared with TRBD1. Sequencing was performed on whole blood. The origin of this receptor is a female donor in good health. Some clones in this sample may be carry-over from other donors' samples. CDR3 DNA sequence: TGTGCCAGCAGTTCCAGGGGGCTGAACAATCAGCCCCAGCATTTT. Amino acid sequence: CASSSRGLNNQPQHF.